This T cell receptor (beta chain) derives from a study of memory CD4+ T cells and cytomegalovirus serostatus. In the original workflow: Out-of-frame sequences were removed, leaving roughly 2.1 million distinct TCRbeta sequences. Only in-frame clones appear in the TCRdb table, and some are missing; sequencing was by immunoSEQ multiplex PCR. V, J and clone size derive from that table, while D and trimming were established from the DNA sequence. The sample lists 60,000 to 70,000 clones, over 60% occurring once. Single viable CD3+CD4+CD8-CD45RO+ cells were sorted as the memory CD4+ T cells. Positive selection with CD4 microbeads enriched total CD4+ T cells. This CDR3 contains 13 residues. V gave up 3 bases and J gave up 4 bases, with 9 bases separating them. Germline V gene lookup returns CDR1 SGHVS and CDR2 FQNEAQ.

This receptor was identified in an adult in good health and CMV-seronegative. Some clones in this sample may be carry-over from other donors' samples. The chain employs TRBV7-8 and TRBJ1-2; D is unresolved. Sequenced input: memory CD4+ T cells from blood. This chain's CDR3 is CASSLAAGYGYTF. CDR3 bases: TGTGCCAGCAGCTTGGCGGCAGGCTATGGCTACACCTTC.